Shown below are 23 T cell receptor beta chains from a single sample sequenced in a study of blood T cell repertoires in COVID-19. Sequencing used immunoSEQ multiplex PCR; TCRdb keeps in-frame clones, though not all of them. The sample contains 240,000 or so clones, approximately 86% of which appear only once. What was sequenced was peripheral blood. These receptors were collected from a man in his 60s who had recovered from COVID-19.

J is TRBJ2-3 and V is TRBV5-1; 7 bases are a match to TRBD2. In germline, CDR1 is SGHRS, CDR2 YFSETQ. There are 15 residues in the CDR3. With 1 base clipped from V and 0 bases from J, the junction kept 2 bases outside the gene matches. In DNA form, the CDR3 reads TGCGCCAGCAGCTTGAGCGGGGATAGCACAGATACGCAGTATTTT. It encodes CASSLSGDSTDTQYF.

The chain links TRBV5-1 to TRBJ1-1; D ambiguous. Trimming cost V 5 bases and J 0 bases, with 11 bases left between them. The CDR3 runs to 14 residues. Germline V lookup: CDR1 SGHRS, CDR2 YFSETQ. This CDR3 reads CASSTAGMNTEAFF. The DNA of the CDR3 is TGCGCCAGCAGTACGGCAGGCATGAACACTGAAGCTTTCTTT. Filled out from reference TRBV5-1 and TRBJ1-1, the complete variable domain reads KAGVTQTPRYLIKTRGQQVTLSCSPISGHRSVSWYQQTPGQGLQFLFEYFSETQRNKGNFPGRFSGRQFSNSRSEMNVSTLELGDSALYLCASSTAGMNTEAFFGQGTRLTVV.

V usage is TRBV2 and J usage is TRBJ1-2; no clear D gene. Germline CDR1 SNHLY, CDR2 FYNNEI. V was cut by 6 bases and J by 8 bases, with 7 bases left in between. The length of the CDR3 is 10 residues. CDR3 sequence reads: CASRGDGYTF. The CDR3 region has the DNA TGTGCCAGCAGGGGAGACGGCTACACCTTC.

In this sample, this clone turned up once. The rearrangement links TRBV11-3 to TRBJ2-1; 7 bases line up with TRBD1. There are 17 residues in the CDR3. Germline loops: CDR1 SGHNT, CDR2 YENEEA. J was trimmed by 6 bases and V by 0 bases; bases with no gene match: 11. The CDR3 here is CASSLDGRAGGGNEQFF. The DNA of the CDR3 is TGTGCCAGCAGCTTAGATGGAAGGGCAGGGGGTGGCAATGAGCAGTTCTTC.

The V call is TRBV5-4, the J call TRBJ2-2; the D is unclear. Germline V gene data show CDR1 as SGHNT and CDR2 as YYREEE (reference sequence). V lost 2 bases and J 4 bases, leaving 9 bases between the germline ends. The CDR3 runs 14 residues. Written as DNA, the CDR3 is TGTGCCAGCAGCTTAGAGCAATTCACCGGGGAGCTGTTTTTT. This translates into CASSLEQFTGELFF.

By share, this clone counts as medium-sized. The chain links TRBV5-4 to TRBJ1-2, with 8 positions matching TRBD1. The CDR3 is made up of 14 amino acids. With V trimmed by 1 base and J by 3 bases, 2 bases remained unmatched. Per the germline V gene, CDR1 is SGHNT and CDR2 is YYREEE (reference sequence). DNA for the CDR3: TGTGCCAGCAGCTTGCAGGGGGCCGACTATGGCTACACCTTC. The encoded protein is CASSLQGADYGYTF.

A few counts support this clone. CDR3: CASSQGGTGYREQYF. The CDR3 DNA reads as TGTGCCAGCAGTCAAGGCGGGACAGGATATAGAGAGCAGTACTTC. The rearrangement links TRBV2 to TRBJ2-7; 8 nucleotides align to TRBD1. The ends lost 5 bases at V and 7 bases at J; junction bases unmatched: 13. Germline values: CDR1 SNHLY, CDR2 FYNNEI. The length of the CDR3 is 15 residues.

CDR3 DNA: TGCAGCGCCCAGACTAGCGGGGGAGAGACCCAGTACTTC. It codes for CSAQTSGGETQYF. The V call is TRBV29-1, the J call TRBJ2-5; TRBD2 matches 12 bases. Germline CDR1 is SQVTM and CDR2 is ANQGSEA. V gave up 7 bases and J gave up 4 bases; unmatched junction bases: 4. The CDR3 extends over 13 amino acids.

This clone was detected once. The gene calls are TRBV10-2 and TRBJ1-2; D is perhaps TRBD1 (5 bases). CDR3 size: 13 residues. V lost 2 bases to trimming and J lost 3 bases, with 7 bases between them. The germline V gene has CDR1 WSHSY and CDR2 SAAADI. CDR3 DNA: TGCGCCAGCAGTGAGGACAGAGACTATGGCTACACCTTC. The encoded protein is CASSEDRDYGYTF.

This clone was detected a few times. This chain links TRBV5-4 with TRBJ1-2, with D unresolved. The CDR3 consists of 13 residues. CDR1 and CDR2 (germline): SGHNT, YYREEE (reference sequence). Trimming removed 3 bases at V and 4 bases at J, with 10 bases between. The CDR3 region is CASSSANLYGYTF. Written as DNA, the CDR3 is TGTGCCAGCAGCTCCGCGAACCTCTATGGCTACACCTTC.

The genes are TRBV7-9 and TRBJ2-7; D gene unclear. Per the germline V gene, CDR1 is SEHNR and CDR2 is FQNEAQ (reference sequence). Trimming removed 1 base at V and 7 bases at J, with 11 bases between. This CDR3 spans 13 amino acids. CDR3 region: CASSLESPEEQYF. The DNA of the CDR3 is TGTGCCAGCAGCTTAGAGTCCCCGGAGGAGCAGTACTTC. Looking up the rest from reference TRBV7-9 and TRBJ2-7 gives the full variable domain: DTGVSQNPRHKITKRGQNVTFRCDPISEHNRLYWYRQTLGQGPEFLTYFQNEAQLEKSRLLSDRFSAERPKGSFSTLEIQRTEQGDSAMYLCASSLESPEEQYFGPGTRLTVT.

This rearrangement joins TRBV27 to TRBJ2-7, with TRBD2 identical over 10 bases. V was pared by 5 bases and J by 6 bases, with 10 bases of the junction left unmatched. This CDR3 is built from 15 residues. CDR1 and CDR2 from the germline V gene are MNHEY and SMNVEV (reference sequence). The CDR3 nucleotides are TGTGCCAGCAGTGTACTAGCGGGGACTCGTGGCGAGCAGTACTTC. Encoded protein: CASSVLAGTRGEQYF.

This clone showed up just a few times. CDR3 sequence: CASSVGWGADTQYF. The CDR3 DNA reads TGTGCCAGCAGCGTAGGGTGGGGAGCAGATACGCAGTATTTT. The chain links TRBV9 to TRBJ2-3, with D possibly matching TRBD2 (5 bases). The CDR3 sequence is 14 residues long. Germline CDR1 SGDLS, CDR2 YYNGEE. V was pared by 0 bases and J by 4 bases, with 9 bases between.

This clone was seen a few times. The CDR3: CASSYWPGSGNTIYF. The CDR3 nucleotides are TGTGCCAGCAGTTACTGGCCGGGGTCAGGAAACACCATATATTTT. This chain joins TRBV6-5 and TRBJ1-3; D is unclear. CDR1 and CDR2 (germline): MNHEY, SVGAGI. The CDR3 has 15 residues. Deletions cut 1 base from V and 4 bases from J, with 11 bases between.

The chain has TRBV24-1 and TRBJ2-1; TRBD1 is a possible D gene (6 bases). The CDR3 has 14 residues. Per the germline V gene, CDR1 is KGHDR and CDR2 is SFDVKD. Trimming removed 7 bases from V and 9 bases from J, with 18 bases in between. CDR3 DNA: TGTGCCACCAGCTCAGGGGATAGGGTGGGTGAGCAGTTCTTC. Translation: CATSSGDRVGEQFF.

This clone appeared once. The V and J genes are TRBV30 and TRBJ1-5; maybe TRBD1 (5 bases). The length of the CDR3 is 14 residues. Germline loops: CDR1 GTSNPN, CDR2 SVGIG (reference sequence). V was pared by 3 bases and J by 0 bases, with 9 bases between. The CDR3 loop is CAWSKGLSNQPQHF. The DNA of the CDR3 is TGTGCCTGGAGCAAGGGGCTTAGCAATCAGCCCCAGCATTTT.

V and J are TRBV10-3 and TRBJ2-7; D unclear. This CDR3 is 12 amino acids long. V gave up 8 bases and J gave up 0 bases, with 8 bases separating them. Germline CDR1 is ENHRY and CDR2 is SYGVKD. CDR3 amino acids: CAIGGDSYEQYV. In DNA form, the CDR3 reads TGTGCCATCGGTGGCGACTCCTACGAGCAGTACGTC.

The CDR3 sequence: CASTYSAGWLDTEAFF. The CDR3 DNA is TGTGCCAGCACCTATTCCGCAGGGTGGTTGGACACTGAAGCTTTCTTT. The chain combines TRBV7-9 with TRBJ1-1; D might be TRBD1 (5 bases). V was cut by 7 bases and J by 3 bases, with 21 bases left in between. This CDR3 has 16 residues. From germline, CDR1 is SEHNR and CDR2 FQNEAQ (reference sequence).

This chain connects TRBV29-1 to TRBJ2-5; D not resolved. The CDR3 runs to 14 residues. V lost 4 bases, J lost 4 bases, and 16 bases lay in between. Germline V gives CDR1 SQVTM, CDR2 ANQGSEA. For the CDR3, the DNA is TGCAGCGTTGTAGGTGGTTGGCCGGGAGAGACCCAGTACTTC. It translates to CSVVGGWPGETQYF. The whole variable domain, remainder taken from reference TRBV29-1 and TRBJ2-5, is SAVISQKPSRDICQRGTSLTIQCQVDSQVTMMFWYRQQPGQSLTLIATANQGSEATYESGFVIDKFPISRPNLTFSTLTVSNMSPEDSSIYLCSVVGGWPGETQYFGPGTRLLVL.

The rearrangement uses TRBV5-1 and TRBJ1-4; 11 bases agree with TRBD1. Germline CDR1 SGHRS, CDR2 YFSETQ. The CDR3 runs to 17 residues. Trimming removed 4 bases from V and 7 bases from J; junction bases left unmatched: 12. CDR3 nucleotide sequence: TGCGCCAGCAGCCTACACCGCTCGGACAGGGGGCTTGAAAAACTGTTTTTT. This codes for CASSLHRSDRGLEKLFF. The full variable domain, its missing parts supplied by reference TRBV5-1 and TRBJ1-4, is KAGVTQTPRYLIKTRGQQVTLSCSPISGHRSVSWYQQTPGQGLQFLFEYFSETQRNKGNFPGRFSGRQFSNSRSEMNVSTLELGDSALYLCASSLHRSDRGLEKLFFGSGTQLSVL.

The gene calls are TRBV15 and TRBJ1-1, with TRBD1 matching over 11 bases. The CDR3 totals 18 residues. Germline CDR1 LNHNV, CDR2 YYDKDF (reference sequence). V lost 0 bases and J lost 5; bases outside the gene matches: 11. This chain's CDR3 is CATSRDWVRGTGGTEAFF. The CDR3 nucleotides are TGTGCCACCAGCAGAGATTGGGTGCGCGGGACAGGGGGAACTGAAGCTTTCTTT.

The rearrangement uses TRBV6-1 and TRBJ1-6; D gene unclear. Germline lookup yields CDR1 MNHNS and CDR2 SASEGT. The CDR3 extends over 12 amino acids. Trimming stripped 3 bases from V and 12 bases from J, with 9 bases between. The CDR3 loop reads CASSDRIRPLHF. CDR3 coding DNA: TGTGCCAGCAGTGACAGGATTCGACCCCTCCACTTT.

V usage is TRBV7-2 and J usage is TRBJ1-4; no clear D gene. The germline V gene encodes CDR1 SGHTA and CDR2 FQGNSA. This CDR3 spans 15 amino acids. The V end lost 2 bases, the J end lost 11 bases, and 18 bases lay between the germline ends. For the CDR3, the DNA is TGTGCCAGCAGCTTATATTCGGGTGGAGGAGAGAAACTGTTTTTT. Protein: CASSLYSGGGEKLFF. The variable domain in full, with the rest retrieved from reference TRBV7-2 and TRBJ1-4, is GAGVSQSPSNKVTEKGKDVELRCDPISGHTALYWYRQSLGQGLEFLIYFQGNSAPDKSGLPSDRFSAERTGGSVSTLTIQRTQQEDSAVYLCASSLYSGGGEKLFFGSGTQLSVL.